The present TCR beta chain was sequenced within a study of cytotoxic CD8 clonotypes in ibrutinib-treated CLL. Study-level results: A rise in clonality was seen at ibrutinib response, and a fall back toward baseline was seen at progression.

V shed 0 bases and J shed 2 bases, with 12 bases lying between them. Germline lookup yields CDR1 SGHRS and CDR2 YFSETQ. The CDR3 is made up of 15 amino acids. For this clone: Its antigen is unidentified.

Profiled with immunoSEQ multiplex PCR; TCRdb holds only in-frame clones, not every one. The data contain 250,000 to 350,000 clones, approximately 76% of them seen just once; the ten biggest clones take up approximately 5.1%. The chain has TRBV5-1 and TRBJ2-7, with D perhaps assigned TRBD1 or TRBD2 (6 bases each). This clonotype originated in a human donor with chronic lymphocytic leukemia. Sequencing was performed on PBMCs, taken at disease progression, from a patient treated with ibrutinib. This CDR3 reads CASSLAGGRTYEQYF. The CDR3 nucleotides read TGCGCCAGCAGCTTGGCCGGGGGCAGAACCTACGAGCAGTACTTC.